This T cell receptor (beta chain) came from a study of blood T cell repertoires in COVID-19. Across the whole study: COVID-19 samples collected from the United States, Italy and Spain covered acute and convalescent phases.

The CDR3 consists of 13 residues. The V end lost 6 bases, the J end lost 2 bases, and 11 bases lay between the germline ends. The germline CDR1 and CDR2 sequences are MNHEY and SMNVEV (reference sequence). Authors' analysis steps: Cell counts per sample came from amplifying reference gene primers. Measured with immunoSEQ multiplex PCR; TCRdb has only the in-frame clones, and not every one. V and J calls and clone size are copied from that table; D and trimming were computed from the DNA. The table includes 300,000 to 450,000 clones, around 84% detected once. Note on this clone: This sample includes further DNA sequences coding for the same CDR3.

Specimen: peripheral blood. This TCR came from a human donor in a cohort sampled during active COVID-19. This chain connects TRBV27 to TRBJ2-7; D perhaps matches TRBD1 (6 bases). The DNA for the CDR3 is TGTGCCAGCAGCCCCCAGGGGCCCTACGAGCAGTACTTC. Its translation: CASSPQGPYEQYF.